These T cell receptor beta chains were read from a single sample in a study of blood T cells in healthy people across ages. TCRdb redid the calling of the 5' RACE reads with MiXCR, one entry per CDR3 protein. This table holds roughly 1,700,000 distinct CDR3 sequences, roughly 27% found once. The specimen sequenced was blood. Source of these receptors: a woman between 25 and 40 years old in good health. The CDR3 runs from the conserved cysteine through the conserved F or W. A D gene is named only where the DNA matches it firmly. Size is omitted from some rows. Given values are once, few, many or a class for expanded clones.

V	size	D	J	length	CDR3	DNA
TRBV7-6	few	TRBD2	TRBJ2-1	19	CASSPTDLAAITAHNEQFF	TGTGCCAGCAGCCCGACAGACCTAGCGGCAATAACCGCCCACAATGAGCAGTTCTTC
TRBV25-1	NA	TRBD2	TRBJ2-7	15	CASSGASGGSYEQYF	TGTGCCAGCAGTGGGGCTAGCGGGGGATCCTACGAGCAGTACTTC
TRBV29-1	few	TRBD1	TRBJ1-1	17	CSVEATPPGQGATEAFF	TGCAGCGTTGAAGCCACCCCCCCGGGACAGGGAGCGACTGAAGCTTTCTTT
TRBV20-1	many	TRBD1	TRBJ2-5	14	CSADQTGRDETQYF	TGCAGTGCGGATCAGACAGGGCGAGACGAGACCCAGTACTTC
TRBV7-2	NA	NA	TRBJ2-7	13	CASSPRWGDEQYF	TGTGCCAGCAGCCCGAGGTGGGGGGACGAGCAGTACTTC
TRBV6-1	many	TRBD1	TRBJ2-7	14	CASGPLGTAYEQYF	TGTGCCAGCGGGCCCCTCGGGACAGCCTACGAGCAGTACTTC
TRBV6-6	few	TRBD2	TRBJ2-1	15	CASSYSSGVVDEQFF	TGTGCCAGCAGTTATTCTAGCGGGGTGGTGGATGAGCAGTTCTTC
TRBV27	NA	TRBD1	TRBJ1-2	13	CASRPRDRGGYTF	TGTGCCAGCAGGCCGCGAGACAGGGGTGGCTACACCTTC
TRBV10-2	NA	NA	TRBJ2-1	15	CASSDVGDTYNEQFF	TGCGCCAGCAGTGATGTGGGGGATACCTACAATGAGCAGTTCTTC
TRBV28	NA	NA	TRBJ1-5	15	CASRPVDSSNQPQHF	TGTGCCAGCAGACCCGTGGACAGTAGCAATCAGCCCCAGCATTTT
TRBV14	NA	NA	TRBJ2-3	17	CASSQEPDRLSTDAQYF	TGTGCCAGCAGCCAAGAGCCCGACCGGCTAAGCACAGATGCGCAGTATTTT
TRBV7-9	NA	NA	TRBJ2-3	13	CASSEGHSYTQYF	TGTGCCAGCAGCGAGGGACACTCCTATACGCAGTATTTT
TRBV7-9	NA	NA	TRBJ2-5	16	CASSDRRGSWQGTQYF	TGTGCCAGCAGCGACCGGAGGGGATCGTGGCAAGGGACCCAGTACTTC
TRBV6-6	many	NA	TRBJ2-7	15	CASSPAQGSVNEQYF	TGTGCCAGCAGTCCCGCGCAGGGGTCTGTGAACGAGCAGTACTTC
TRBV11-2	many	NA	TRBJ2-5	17	CASSPRRGRRGRETQYF	TGTGCCAGCAGCCCTCGAAGGGGGAGAAGAGGGCGAGAGACCCAGTACTTC
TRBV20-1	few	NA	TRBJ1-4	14	CSARLPGLIEKLFF	TGCAGTGCTAGGCTACCGGGACTGATTGAAAAACTGTTTTTT
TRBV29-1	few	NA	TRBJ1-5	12	CSVGEGPQPQHF	TGCAGCGTTGGAGAAGGACCCCAGCCCCAGCATTTT
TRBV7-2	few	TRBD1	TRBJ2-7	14	CASSLDGTVDEQYF	TGTGCCAGCAGCTTAGATGGGACAGTGGACGAGCAGTACTTC
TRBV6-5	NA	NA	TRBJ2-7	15	CASSPRRGAIYEQYF	TGTGCCAGCAGCCCCAGGAGGGGGGCTATCTACGAGCAGTACTTC
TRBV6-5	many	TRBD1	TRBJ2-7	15	CASSYSSDRHYEQYF	TGTGCCAGCAGTTACTCCTCGGACAGGCACTACGAGCAGTACTTC
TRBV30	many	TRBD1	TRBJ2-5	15	CAWSVGQGTGETQYF	TGTGCCTGGAGTGTCGGACAGGGCACGGGAGAGACCCAGTACTTC
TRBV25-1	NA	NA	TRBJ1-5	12	CASSSDQETQHF	TGTGCCAGCAGTAGCGACCAAGAGACCCAGCATTTT
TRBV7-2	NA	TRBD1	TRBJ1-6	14	CASSRAGGASPLHF	TGTGCCAGCAGCCGAGCAGGGGGAGCTTCACCCCTCCACTTT
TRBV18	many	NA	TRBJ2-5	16	CASSPRRLTEQETQYF	TGTGCCAGCTCACCTAGGCGGTTGACAGAGCAAGAGACCCAGTACTTC
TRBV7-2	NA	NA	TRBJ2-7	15	CASSLTVTDTYEQYF	TGTGCCAGCAGCTTGACTGTGACGGATACCTACGAGCAGTACTTC
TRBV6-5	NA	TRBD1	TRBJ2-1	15	CASRDDRGSYNEQFF	TGTGCCAGCAGAGATGACAGGGGGTCCTACAATGAGCAGTTCTTC
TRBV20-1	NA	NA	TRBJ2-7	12	CSAQGPNYEQYF	TGCAGTGCCCAGGGACCGAACTACGAGCAGTACTTC
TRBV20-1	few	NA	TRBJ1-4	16	CSARDPGGRTNEKLFF	TGCAGTGCTAGAGATCCGGGGGGCAGAACTAATGAAAAACTGTTTTTT
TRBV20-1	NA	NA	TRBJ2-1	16	CSAREIRGPRGSEQFF	TGCAGTGCTAGAGAAATCCGGGGCCCCCGGGGTTCCGAGCAGTTCTTC
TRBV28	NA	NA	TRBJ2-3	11	CANSNRVTQYF	TGTGCCAACAGTAACAGGGTGACGCAGTATTTT
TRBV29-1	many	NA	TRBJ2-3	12	CSVGQYTDTQYF	TGCAGCGTCGGACAGTACACAGATACGCAGTATTTT
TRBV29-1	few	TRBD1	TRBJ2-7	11	CSWKTGYEQYF	TGCAGCTGGAAGACAGGGTACGAGCAGTACTTC
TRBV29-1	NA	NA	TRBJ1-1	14	CSVDSRGMNTEAFF	TGCAGCGTTGACTCGAGGGGGATGAACACTGAAGCTTTCTTT
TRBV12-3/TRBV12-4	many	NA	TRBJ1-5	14	CASSLGVSNQPQHF	TGTGCCAGCTCTTTGGGAGTCAGCAATCAGCCCCAGCATTTT
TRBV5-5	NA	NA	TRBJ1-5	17	CASSPRILEWSNQPQHF	TGTGCCAGCAGCCCCCGCATCCTGGAGTGGAGCAATCAGCCCCAGCATTTT
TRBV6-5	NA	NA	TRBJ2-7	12	CAGRLNFNEQYF	TGTGCCGGCAGACTCAACTTCAACGAGCAGTACTTC
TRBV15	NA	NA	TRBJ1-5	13	CAASPYSNQPQHF	TGTGCCGCCAGCCCATATAGCAATCAGCCCCAGCATTTT
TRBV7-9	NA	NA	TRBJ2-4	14	CASSPRTAGGIQYF	TGTGCCAGCAGCCCCCGTACCGCAGGAGGGATTCAGTACTTC
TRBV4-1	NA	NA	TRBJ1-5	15	CASSQDSPDSQPQHF	TGCGCCAGCAGCCAAGACTCACCAGACTCCCAGCCCCAGCATTTT
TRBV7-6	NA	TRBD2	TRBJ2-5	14	CASTGGGAQETQYF	TGTGCCAGCACCGGCGGGGGGGCCCAAGAGACCCAGTACTTC
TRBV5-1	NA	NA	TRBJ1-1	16	CASSSSLGGLNTEAFF	TGCGCCAGCAGCTCGAGTTTAGGGGGGCTGAACACTGAAGCTTTCTTT
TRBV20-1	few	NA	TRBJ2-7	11	CSASYSTEQYF	TGCAGTGCTAGTTATAGCACAGAGCAGTACTTC
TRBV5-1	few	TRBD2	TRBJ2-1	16	CASSLDGTSSYNEQFF	TGCGCCAGCAGCTTGGATGGGACTAGCTCCTACAATGAGCAGTTCTTC
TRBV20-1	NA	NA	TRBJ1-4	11	CSARFGQTVFF	TGCAGTGCTAGATTTGGACAGACGGTGTTTTTT